A single sample is the source of the 30 T cell receptor beta chains below, sequenced in a study of read filtering for tumor transcriptome and immune sequencing. Molecular barcoded adaptors covering alpha/delta and beta/gamma chains were used on around 370 ng RNA. TCRdb passed the reads through MiXCR, listing each CDR3 protein once. The top ten hold less than 30% of the sample, which has thousands of distinct CDR3 sequences, approximately 15% seen once. The sequenced sample consisted of a population of CD138-negative cells sorted from bone marrow. Receptors originate from a donor aged 40 or older with multiple myeloma.

This clonotype was counted at least ten times. The V call is TRBV20-1, the J call TRBJ2-7, with TRBD2 matching over 9 bases. The V and J ends lost 6 bases and 0 bases, in that order; junction bases with no gene match: 12. Germline assignment: CDR1 DFQATT and CDR2 SNEGSKA (reference sequence). The CDR3 spans 16 residues. CDR3 protein: CSARPQTSGNSYEQYF. CDR3 DNA: TGCAGTGCCCGACCGCAGACTAGCGGCAACTCCTACGAGCAGTACTTC.

This clonotype was counted many times. The J gene is TRBJ1-5, the V gene TRBV19; D not resolved. Germline CDR1 and CDR2: LNHDA and SQIVND (reference sequence). Trimming removed 0 bases at V and 4 bases at J, with 4 bases between. CDR3 length equals 13 residues. As DNA, the CDR3 is TGTGCCAGTAGTATAGAGCCAAATCAGCCCCAGCATTTT. Translated, it gives CASSIEPNQPQHF.

By its share, this clonotype is medium-sized. The J gene is TRBJ2-1, the V gene TRBV24-1; 8 nucleotides match TRBD2. This CDR3 is built from 13 residues. Germline V gene data show CDR1 as KGHDR and CDR2 as SFDVKD. Trimming removed 9 bases from V and 5 bases from J; junction bases left unmatched: 5. As DNA, the CDR3 is TGTGCCACCCAAAGCGGGAGTAACAATGAGCAGTTCTTC. This encodes CATQSGSNNEQFF.

This clonotype was detected ten times or more. V is TRBV5-1 and J is TRBJ1-1, with 8 nucleotides matching TRBD1. Germline V gives CDR1 SGHRS, CDR2 YFSETQ. The CDR3 contains 15 residues. V dropped 4 bases and J dropped 1; count of bases not matched to a gene: 6. This chain's CDR3 is CASSADRGQNTEAFF. CDR3 in DNA: TGCGCCAGCAGCGCTGACAGGGGACAGAACACTGAAGCTTTCTTT. Together with reference TRBV5-1 and TRBJ1-1, the CDR3 gives the full variable domain: KAGVTQTPRYLIKTRGQQVTLSCSPISGHRSVSWYQQTPGQGLQFLFEYFSETQRNKGNFPGRFSGRQFSNSRSEMNVSTLELGDSALYLCASSADRGQNTEAFFGQGTRLTVV.

At least ten counts were recorded for this clonotype. The V call is TRBV25-1, the J call TRBJ2-2, with 7 bases matching TRBD1. V was pared by 7 bases and J by 4 bases, with 3 bases of the junction left unmatched. The CDR3 is 13 residues long. Germline V lookup: CDR1 MGHDK, CDR2 SYGVNS. CDR3 bases: TGTGCCAGCAAGGGGGCCAGCACCGGGGAGCTGTTTTTT. Its protein is CASKGASTGELFF.

This clonotype is termed medium-sized. The V and J genes are TRBV5-1 and TRBJ1-2; D not resolved. The V and J ends lost 4 bases and 0 bases respectively, with 7 bases between them. This CDR3 region has 13 residues. CDR1 is SGHRS, CDR2 YFSETQ, per germline. Here the CDR3 DNA reads TGCGCCAGCAGCCCGTCAGCTAACTATGGCTACACCTTC. This translates into CASSPSANYGYTF.

A remark on this clonotype: Being one base from a much bigger clone, this may be a read error. Here the CDR3 DNA reads TGTGCCAGCAGCTTGAGAGAATACAATGAGCAGTCCTTC. Protein sequence: CASSLREYNEQSF. V and J are TRBV7-8 and TRBJ2-1; D ambiguous. CDR1 is SGHVS, CDR2 FQNEAQ, per germline. The CDR3 covers 13 residues. Based on the CDR3 plus reference TRBV7-8 and TRBJ2-1, the full variable domain is GAGVSQSPRYKVAKRGQDVALRCDPISGHVSLFWYQQALGQGPEFLTYFQNEAQLDKSGLPSDRFFAERPEGSVSTLKIQRTQQEDSAVYLCASSLREYNEQSFGPGTRLTVL.

This clonotype has a handful of counts. With a much larger clone just one base away, this may be a read error. This rearrangement joins TRBV12-3 or TRBV12-4 to TRBJ1-1; D is unresolved. This CDR3 has 12 residues. This CDR3 reads CASSFGNTEASF. CDR3 DNA: TGTGCCAGCAGTTTCGGGAACACTGAAGCTTCCTTT.

This clonotype was seen at least ten times. V gene TRBV9 combines with J gene TRBJ2-3, with 8 bases fitting TRBD1. The CDR3 is 13 amino acids. CDR1 is SGDLS and CDR2 is YYNGEE in the germline V gene. V lost 3 bases, J lost 6 bases, and 3 bases stayed unmatched. Here the CDR3 reads CASSAGGADTQYF. DNA of the CDR3: TGTGCCAGCAGCGCAGGGGGCGCGGATACGCAGTATTTT.

At least ten counts were recorded for this clonotype. V usage is TRBV2 and J usage is TRBJ1-3, with TRBD1 matching 7 bases. The germline gives CDR1 SNHLY, CDR2 FYNNEI. There are 14 residues in the CDR3. V lost 6 bases, J lost 2 bases, and 4 bases stayed unmatched. The CDR3 nucleotides are TGTGCCAGCAGACCGACAGGGACTGGAAACACCATATATTTT. Translated, it gives CASRPTGTGNTIYF.

Relative to its sample, this clonotype is medium-sized. The rearrangement joins TRBV5-1 to TRBJ2-6, with a weak D call TRBD2 (6 bases). The V and J ends lost 0 bases and 0 bases respectively, with 10 bases between them. The CDR3 loop spans 17 amino acids. CDR1 and CDR2 from the germline V gene are SGHRS and YFSETQ. CDR3 coding DNA: TGCGCCAGCAGCTTGGCGGGGGATTCCTCTGGGGCCAACGTCCTGACTTTC. Amino acids: CASSLAGDSSGANVLTF.

The table lists this clonotype with many counts. The CDR3 coding sequence is TGCGCCAGCAGCTTCGGGACAGGGGGCAATCAGCCCCAGCATTTT. It codes for CASSFGTGGNQPQHF. V and J are TRBV5-1 and TRBJ1-5; 10 bases agree with TRBD1. V lost 2 bases and J lost 2; bases outside the gene matches: 1. The CDR3 is made up of 15 amino acids. Germline V lookup: CDR1 SGHRS, CDR2 YFSETQ.

To note about this clonotype: A junction boundary mismatches the germline segment, possibly from a read error. The chain is built from TRBV6-1 and TRBJ1-5, with D possibly matching TRBD1 (6 bases). Germline V gene data show CDR1 as MNHNS and CDR2 as SASEGT. The CDR3 extends over 16 amino acids. CDR3 loop: CASSEAPGVGHQSQHF. The CDR3 nucleotides read TGTGCCAGCAGTGAAGCCCCAGGGGTTGGCCATCAGTCCCAGCATTTT.

About this clonotype itself: This likely comes from a read error, as the CDR3 has no conserved phenylalanine or tryptophan at its end. The CDR3 protein is CASSTAYNEQFL. DNA for the CDR3: TGTGCCAGCAGTACGGCTTATAACGAGCAGTTCCTC. The rearrangement links TRBV6-2 or TRBV6-3 to TRBJ2-1; no clear D. With 5 bases removed from V and 10 bases from J, the gap between germline ends came to 12 bases. Germline values: CDR1 MNHEY, CDR2 SVGEGT. The CDR3 has 12 residues.

This clonotype was seen repeatedly, ten times or more. The chain employs TRBV20-1 and TRBJ2-2; D may correspond to TRBD1 or TRBD2 (5 bases each). The V gene's germline CDR1 is DFQATT and CDR2 SNEGSKA (reference sequence). The CDR3 consists of 14 residues. The ends were cut back, 1 base at V and 4 bases at J, with 10 bases in the middle. The CDR3 loop is CSARGGSSTGELFF. DNA for the CDR3: TGCAGTGCTAGAGGGGGGTCGTCCACCGGGGAGCTGTTTTTT.

In the case of this clonotype: Lacking the conserved final phenylalanine or tryptophan, this CDR3 likely reflects a read error. V usage is TRBV4-1 and J usage is TRBJ2-3; D unclear. CDR1 MGHRA and CDR2 YSYEKL come from the germline V gene. The V end was cut by 0 bases, the J end by 2 bases, with 12 bases between. This CDR3 spans 16 amino acids. The CDR3 loop is CASSQEPAEFTDTQYS. CDR3 bases: TGCGCCAGCAGCCAAGAGCCTGCGGAGTTCACAGATACGCAGTATTCT.

In its sample, this clonotype was seen many times. This chain links TRBV4-1 with TRBJ2-7, with D unclear. Trimming left V 4 bases short and J 2 bases short, with 15 bases between. The V gene's germline CDR1 is MGHRA and CDR2 YSYEKL. The CDR3 spans 15 residues. CDR3 bases: TGCGCCAGCAGCCTCAACTTCGAGGCCCCCTACGAGCAGTACTTC. It specifies CASSLNFEAPYEQYF.

By share, this clonotype counts as medium-sized. V and J are TRBV20-1 and TRBJ2-1; the D is unclear. Trimming pared 6 bases from V and 5 bases from J, leaving 11 bases between. CDR3 length: 12 residues. Germline V CDR1 and CDR2: DFQATT, SNEGSKA (reference sequence). The CDR3 sequence is CSAELIHNEQFF. The CDR3 DNA is TGCAGTGCGGAGCTCATCCACAATGAGCAGTTCTTC.

In its sample, this clonotype was seen many times. The rearrangement links TRBV9 to TRBJ2-3, with D uncertain. The CDR3 length is 16 residues. The germline V gene has CDR1 SGDLS and CDR2 YYNGEE. The ends were cut back, 0 bases at V and 5 bases at J, with 16 bases in the middle. The CDR3 sequence: CASSVDSIGIIDTQYF. The CDR3 DNA follows: TGTGCCAGCAGCGTAGATTCTATTGGTATCATAGATACGCAGTATTTT.

This clonotype came up many times. V usage is TRBV4-2 and J usage is TRBJ2-5; TRBD2 is a possible D gene (5 bases). The V and J ends lost 1 base and 2 bases respectively, with 11 bases between them. The CDR3 sequence is 15 residues long. Germline V CDR1 and CDR2: LGHNA, YNFKEQ. CDR3 sequence reads: CASSQAAGVQETQYF. The CDR3 coding sequence is TGTGCCAGCAGCCAAGCCGCGGGCGTACAAGAGACCCAGTACTTC.

This clonotype came up many times. The chain uses TRBV3-1 and TRBJ2-1, with D tentatively TRBD2 (5 bases). From germline, CDR1 is LGHDT and CDR2 YNNKEL (reference sequence). The V gene lost 0 bases and the J gene lost 6 bases, with 12 bases spanning the gap. CDR3 length: 15 residues. The DNA of the CDR3 is TGTGCCAGCAGCCAAGAAGGACTGGTAGGCAATGAGCAGTTCTTC. Translated: CASSQEGLVGNEQFF.

CDR3 sequence reads: CASSQQTVGMNTEAFF. CDR3 in DNA: TGTGCCAGCTCACAACAGACGGTTGGGATGAACACTGAAGCTTTCTTT. The J gene is TRBJ1-1, the V gene TRBV18; D gene uncertain. This CDR3 is built from 16 residues. V was clipped by 4 bases and J by 0 bases, with 15 bases between them. From germline, CDR1 is KGHSH and CDR2 LQKENI.

The table lists this clonotype with many counts. The rearrangement joins TRBV5-5 to TRBJ2-7, with 12 bases aligning to TRBD2. V trimming: 1 base; J trimming: 0 bases; junction bases outside the gene matches: 5. The length of the CDR3 is 17 residues. CDR1 SGHKS and CDR2 YYEKEE come from the germline V gene (reference sequence). The CDR3: CASSLRTSGKSSYEQYF. In DNA, the CDR3 is TGTGCCAGCAGCTTGCGGACTAGCGGGAAAAGCTCCTACGAGCAGTACTTC.

About this clonotype: The CDR3 does not end in the conserved phenylalanine or tryptophan, so this is likely a read error. This chain links TRBV6-5 with TRBJ2-1; TRBD1 agrees at 9 bases. CDR1 and CDR2 (germline): MNHEY, SVGAGI. CDR3 length: 15 amino acids. CDR3 loop: CASSYSRDRVNEQFL. CDR3 DNA sequence: TGTGCTAGCAGTTACTCGAGGGACAGGGTGAATGAGCAGTTCCTC.

By share, this clonotype ranks as medium-sized. This sequence joins TRBV10-3 and TRBJ2-1; D is unresolved. The CDR3 spans 12 residues. V was shortened by 4 bases and J by 5 bases, with 6 bases between the two germline ends. Per the germline V gene, CDR1 is ENHRY and CDR2 is SYGVKD. The CDR3 DNA reads TGTGCCATCAGTGGCTACAACAATGAGCAGTTCTTC. Translating it yields CAISGYNNEQFF.

This clonotype was seen many times. The rearrangement uses TRBV28 and TRBJ1-6; D is unclear. V lost 4 bases and J lost 4, with 8 bases in between. Germline CDR1 and CDR2: MDHEN and SYDVKM. The CDR3 contains 14 residues. CDR3 DNA sequence: TGTGCCAGCAGTTGGAGACTGTATAATTCACCCCTCCACTTT. It translates to CASSWRLYNSPLHF.

As for this clonotype: Germline and junction disagree at one end, which may indicate a read error. The gene calls are TRBV4-1 and TRBJ2-6, with D possibly matching TRBD1 (5 bases). Germline loops: CDR1 MGHRA, CDR2 YSYEKL. This CDR3 contains 17 residues. CDR3 sequence: CASSLTPRNSGANVPTF. DNA of the CDR3: TGCGCCAGCAGCCTCACTCCCAGAAATTCTGGGGCCAACGTCCCGACTTTC.

About this clonotype: This sequence may be a read error, since a much larger clone differs from it by one base. The rearrangement uses TRBV7-9 and TRBJ2-7, with a tentative D call TRBD1 (6 bases). This CDR3 is 13 amino acids long. Germline-derived CDR1 and CDR2 are SEHNR and FQNEAQ (reference sequence). The CDR3 DNA is TGTACCAGCAGCCCCGGACAGTCCTACGAGCAGTACTTC. Translated, it gives CTSSPGQSYEQYF.

The chain recombines TRBV10-3 with TRBJ1-2; D is undetermined. Germline V lookup: CDR1 ENHRY, CDR2 SYGVKD. The length of the CDR3 is 14 residues. The V and J ends lost 0 bases and 2 bases respectively, with 7 bases between them. This chain's CDR3 is CAISESIKNYGYTF. CDR3 nucleotides: TGTGCCATCAGTGAGTCGATCAAGAACTATGGCTACACCTTC.

There are many counts of this clonotype. This chain links TRBV6-2 or TRBV6-3 with TRBJ1-5; no clear D gene. The CDR3 is made up of 14 amino acids. Per germline, CDR1 MNHEY and CDR2 SVGEGT. Trimming pared 8 bases from V and 4 bases from J, leaving 15 bases between. For the CDR3, the DNA is TGTGCCAGCGAGGCCGGAGTACGAAATCAGCCCCAGCATTTT. The encoded protein is CASEAGVRNQPQHF.